This note documents a single TCR beta chain sequence. Researchers ran immunoSEQ v3.0 at survey level. Some clones are missing from TCRdb's copy, which holds only in-frame ones; the method was immunoSEQ multiplex PCR. The profile shows about 40,000 clones, about 85% of them singletons. The sample belongs to a study of long-term antiretroviral therapy in people with HIV. Germline V gives CDR1 SGHRS, CDR2 YFSETQ. This CDR3 contains 14 residues. Between the trimmed V and J ends, which lost 0 bases and 8 bases, there was a span of 14 bases. The rearrangement joins TRBV5-1 to TRBJ1-1; a possible D gene is TRBD1 (6 bases). Source: unsorted PBMCs, taken 3.1 years after starting antiretroviral therapy. This clonotype was obtained from a woman between 45 and 65 years old with HIV. In DNA form, the CDR3 reads TGCGCCAGCAGCTTGGCTAGGGGGGAGGACGAAGCTTTCTTT. The encoded protein is CASSLARGEDEAFF. The full variable domain, its missing parts supplied by reference TRBV5-1 and TRBJ1-1, is KAGVTQTPRYLIKTRGQQVTLSCSPISGHRSVSWYQQTPGQGLQFLFEYFSETQRNKGNFPGRFSGRQFSNSRSEMNVSTLELGDSALYLCASSLARGEDEAFFGQGTRLTVV.